The 5 T cell receptor beta chains reported below all come from one sample, sequenced in a study of T cells in Graves' hyperthyroidism and ophthalmopathy. TCR beta CDR3 region amplification was performed from RNA transcripts. The study used the HTBI primer set for a first-round RT-PCR of the TCR CDR3. TCRdb reprocessed the multiplex PCR reads with MiXCR, giving one entry per CDR3 protein. The table records around 660,000 distinct CDR3 sequences, less than 45% of them present only once. The source material was peripheral blood or thyroid tissue (not recorded which). The receptors shown here come from an adult man with Graves' disease, either hyperthyroidism or ophthalmopathy (not recorded which).

The chain employs TRBV6-5 and TRBJ2-7, with D perhaps TRBD2 (6 bases). The CDR3 spans 15 residues. The germline gives CDR1 MNHEY, CDR2 SVGAGI. Trimming took off 6 bases at V and 3 bases at J, with 18 bases between the two ends. The CDR3 region is CASRSPEGYRYEQYF. The CDR3 DNA is TGTGCCAGCAGATCTCCGGAGGGGTACCGCTACGAGCAGTACTTC.

This chain links TRBV7-9 with TRBJ2-7; weak D call: TRBD2 (6 bases). Germline V CDR1 and CDR2: SEHNR, FQNEAQ (reference sequence). The ends were cut back, 3 bases at V and 6 bases at J, with 18 bases in the middle. CDR3 length: 15 residues. CDR3 protein: CASSFSGTPRGEQYF. CDR3 bases: TGTGCCAGCAGCTTTTCCGGGACTCCGAGAGGCGAGCAGTACTTC.

This clonotype showed up many times. V and J are TRBV7-2 and TRBJ1-1; D is uncertain. V was shortened by 6 bases and J by 5 bases, with 10 bases between the two germline ends. Germline V gene lookup returns CDR1 SGHTA and CDR2 FQGNSA. The CDR3 has 12 amino acids. The CDR3 DNA is TGTGCCAGCAGTTATTACCAGACTGAAGCTTTCTTT. Protein sequence: CASSYYQTEAFF.

The chain joins TRBV9 to TRBJ1-1; D unclear. Germline-derived CDR1 and CDR2 are SGDLS and YYNGEE. Trimming took off 3 bases at V and 0 bases at J, with 12 bases between the two ends. CDR3 length equals 15 residues. DNA of the CDR3: TGTGCCAGCAGCGCCGGACTGACGGTGAACACTGAAGCTTTCTTT. It specifies CASSAGLTVNTEAFF.

The chain combines TRBV7-8 with TRBJ1-6, with unresolved D. The CDR3 is made up of 14 amino acids. Germline values: CDR1 SGHVS, CDR2 FQNEAQ. V dropped 5 bases and J dropped 13 bases, with 18 bases sitting between them. As DNA, the CDR3 is TGTGCCAGCAGCCTACAGCGTAGCAATCAGCCCCTCCACTTT. It specifies CASSLQRSNQPLHF.